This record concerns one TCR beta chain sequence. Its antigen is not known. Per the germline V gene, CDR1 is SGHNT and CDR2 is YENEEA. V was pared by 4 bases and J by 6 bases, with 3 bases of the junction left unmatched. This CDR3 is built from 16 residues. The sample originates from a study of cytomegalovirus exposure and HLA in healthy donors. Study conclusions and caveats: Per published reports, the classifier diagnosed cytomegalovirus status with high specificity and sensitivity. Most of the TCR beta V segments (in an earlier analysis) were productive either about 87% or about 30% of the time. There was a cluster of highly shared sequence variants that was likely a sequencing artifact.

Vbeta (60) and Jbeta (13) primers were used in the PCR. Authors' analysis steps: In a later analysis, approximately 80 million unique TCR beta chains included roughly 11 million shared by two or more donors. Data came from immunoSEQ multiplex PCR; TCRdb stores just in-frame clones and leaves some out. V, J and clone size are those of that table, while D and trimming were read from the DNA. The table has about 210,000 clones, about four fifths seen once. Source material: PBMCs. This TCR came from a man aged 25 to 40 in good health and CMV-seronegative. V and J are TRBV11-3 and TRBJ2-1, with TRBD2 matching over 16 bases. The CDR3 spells CASSSGTSGGANEQFF. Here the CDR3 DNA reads TGTGCCAGCAGCTCGGGGACTAGCGGGGGGGCCAATGAGCAGTTCTTC.